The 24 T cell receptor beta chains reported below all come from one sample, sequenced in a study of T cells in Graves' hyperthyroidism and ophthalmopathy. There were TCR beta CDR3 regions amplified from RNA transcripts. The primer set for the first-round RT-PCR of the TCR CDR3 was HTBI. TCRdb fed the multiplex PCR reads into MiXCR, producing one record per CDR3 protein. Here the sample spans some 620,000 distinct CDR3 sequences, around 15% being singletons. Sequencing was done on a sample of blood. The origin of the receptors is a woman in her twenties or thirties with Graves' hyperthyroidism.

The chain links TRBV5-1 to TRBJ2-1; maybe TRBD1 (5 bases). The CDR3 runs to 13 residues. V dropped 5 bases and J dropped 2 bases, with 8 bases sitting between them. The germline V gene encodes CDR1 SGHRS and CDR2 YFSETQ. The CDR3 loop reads CASRGLTYNEQFF. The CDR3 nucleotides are TGCGCCAGCAGGGGGCTCACCTACAATGAGCAGTTCTTC.

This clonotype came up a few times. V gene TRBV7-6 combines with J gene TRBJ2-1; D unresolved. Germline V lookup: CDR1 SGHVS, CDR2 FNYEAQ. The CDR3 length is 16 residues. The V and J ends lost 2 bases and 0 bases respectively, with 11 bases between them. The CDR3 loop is CASSLTVGSSYNEQFF. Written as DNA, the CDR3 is TGTGCCAGCAGCTTAACAGTGGGAAGCTCCTACAATGAGCAGTTCTTC.

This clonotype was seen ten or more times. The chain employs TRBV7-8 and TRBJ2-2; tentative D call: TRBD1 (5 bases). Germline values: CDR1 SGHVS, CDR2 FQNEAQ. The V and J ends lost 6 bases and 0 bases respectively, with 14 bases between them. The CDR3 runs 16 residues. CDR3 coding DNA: TGTGCCAGCAGTCCCAGGGCAGGGTCGAACACCGGGGAGCTGTTTTTT. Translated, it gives CASSPRAGSNTGELFF.

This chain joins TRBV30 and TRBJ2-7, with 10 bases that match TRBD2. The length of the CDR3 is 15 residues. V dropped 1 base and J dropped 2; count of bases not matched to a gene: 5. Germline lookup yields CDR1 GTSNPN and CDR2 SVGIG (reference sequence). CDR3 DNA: TGTGCCTGGAGTGCTAGCGGGAGCATTCCCTACGAGCAGTACTTC. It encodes CAWSASGSIPYEQYF.

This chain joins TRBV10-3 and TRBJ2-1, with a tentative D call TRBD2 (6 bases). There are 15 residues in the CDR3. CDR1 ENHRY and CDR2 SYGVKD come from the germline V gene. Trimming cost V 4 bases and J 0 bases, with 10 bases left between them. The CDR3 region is CAISGVGGSYNEQFF. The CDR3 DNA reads TGTGCCATCAGTGGTGTCGGGGGCTCCTACAATGAGCAGTTCTTC.

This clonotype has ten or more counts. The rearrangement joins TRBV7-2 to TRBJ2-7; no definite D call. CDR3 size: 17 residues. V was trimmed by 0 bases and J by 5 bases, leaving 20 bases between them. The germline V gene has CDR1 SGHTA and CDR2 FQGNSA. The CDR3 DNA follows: TGTGCCAGCAGCTTAGCCCCACCGGGCCTCACCATCCACGAGCAGTACTTC. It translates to CASSLAPPGLTIHEQYF.

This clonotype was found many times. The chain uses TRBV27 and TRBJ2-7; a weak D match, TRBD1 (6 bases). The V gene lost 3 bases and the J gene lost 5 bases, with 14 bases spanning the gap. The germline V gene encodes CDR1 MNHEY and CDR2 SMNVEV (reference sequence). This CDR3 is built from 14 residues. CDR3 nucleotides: TGTGCCAGCAGTTTCTACAGGGAAGGGGACGAGCAGTACTTC. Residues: CASSFYREGDEQYF.

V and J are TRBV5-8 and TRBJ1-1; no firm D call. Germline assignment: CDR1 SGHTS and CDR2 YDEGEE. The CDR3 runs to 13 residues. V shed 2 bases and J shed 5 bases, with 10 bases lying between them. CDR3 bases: TGTGCCAGCAGCTTCGCGGTCGGGACTGAAGCTTTCTTT. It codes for CASSFAVGTEAFF.

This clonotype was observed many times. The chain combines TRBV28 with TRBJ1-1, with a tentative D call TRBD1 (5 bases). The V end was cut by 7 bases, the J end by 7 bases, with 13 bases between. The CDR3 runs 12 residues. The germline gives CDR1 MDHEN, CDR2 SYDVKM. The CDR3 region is CASTTTGLEAFF. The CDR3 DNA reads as TGTGCCAGCACCACTACGGGGCTTGAAGCTTTCTTT.

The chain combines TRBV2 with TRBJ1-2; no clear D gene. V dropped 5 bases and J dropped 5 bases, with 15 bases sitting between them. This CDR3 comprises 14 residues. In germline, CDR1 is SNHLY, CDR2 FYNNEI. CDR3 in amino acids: CASSSDLTAYGYTF. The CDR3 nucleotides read TGTGCCAGCAGTTCGGACCTAACAGCTTATGGCTACACCTTC. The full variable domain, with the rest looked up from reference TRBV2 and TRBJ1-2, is EPEVTQTPSHQVTQMGQEVILRCVPISNHLYFYWYRQILGQKVEFLVSFYNNEISEKSEIFDDQFSVERPDGSNFTLKIRSTKLEDSAMYFCASSSDLTAYGYTFGSGTRLTVV.

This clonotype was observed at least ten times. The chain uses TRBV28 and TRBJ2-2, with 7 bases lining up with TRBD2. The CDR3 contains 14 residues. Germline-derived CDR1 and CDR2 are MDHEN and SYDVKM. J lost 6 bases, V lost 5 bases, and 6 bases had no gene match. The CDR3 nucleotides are TGTGCCAGCAGTCCGACGACTAGCCCCGGGGAGCTGTTTTTT. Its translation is CASSPTTSPGELFF.

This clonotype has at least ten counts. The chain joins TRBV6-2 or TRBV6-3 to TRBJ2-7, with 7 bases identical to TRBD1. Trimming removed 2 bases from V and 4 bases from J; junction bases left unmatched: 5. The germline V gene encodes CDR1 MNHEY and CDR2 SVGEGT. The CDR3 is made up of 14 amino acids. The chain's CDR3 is CASSYRQGKYEQYF. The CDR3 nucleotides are TGTGCCAGCAGTTACCGACAGGGCAAGTACGAGCAGTACTTC.

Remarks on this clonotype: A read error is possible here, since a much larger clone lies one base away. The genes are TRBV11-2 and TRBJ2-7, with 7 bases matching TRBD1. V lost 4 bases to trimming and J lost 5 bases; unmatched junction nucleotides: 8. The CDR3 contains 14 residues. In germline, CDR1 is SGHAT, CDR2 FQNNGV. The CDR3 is CASSSRSQGDEQYF. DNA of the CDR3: TGTGCCAGCAGCTCGCGGTCCCAGGGGGACGAGCAGTACTTC.

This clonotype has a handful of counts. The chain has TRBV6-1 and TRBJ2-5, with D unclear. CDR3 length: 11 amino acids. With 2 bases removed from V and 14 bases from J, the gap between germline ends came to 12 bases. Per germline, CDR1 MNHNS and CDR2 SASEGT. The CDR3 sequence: CASSEMASTYF. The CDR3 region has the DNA TGTGCCAGCAGTGAAATGGCCTCGACTTACTTC.

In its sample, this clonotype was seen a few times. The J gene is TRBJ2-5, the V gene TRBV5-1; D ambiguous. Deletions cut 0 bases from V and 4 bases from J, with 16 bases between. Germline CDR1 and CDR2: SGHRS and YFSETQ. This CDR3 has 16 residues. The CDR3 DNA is TGCGCCAGCAGCTTGGCCGCGCCAGGTCGAGGAGAGACCCAGTACTTC. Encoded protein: CASSLAAPGRGETQYF.

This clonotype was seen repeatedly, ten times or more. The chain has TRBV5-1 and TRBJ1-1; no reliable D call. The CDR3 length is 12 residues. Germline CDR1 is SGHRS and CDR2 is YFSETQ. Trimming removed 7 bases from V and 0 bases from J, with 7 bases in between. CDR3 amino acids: CASGPMNTEAFF. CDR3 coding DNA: TGCGCCAGCGGGCCCATGAACACTGAAGCTTTCTTT.

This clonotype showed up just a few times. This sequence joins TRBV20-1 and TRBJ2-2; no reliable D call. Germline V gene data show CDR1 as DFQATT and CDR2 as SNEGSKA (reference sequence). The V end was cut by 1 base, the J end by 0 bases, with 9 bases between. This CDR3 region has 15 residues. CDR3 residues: CSARVAYSNTGELFF. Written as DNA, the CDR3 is TGCAGTGCTAGAGTGGCCTACTCGAACACCGGGGAGCTGTTTTTT.

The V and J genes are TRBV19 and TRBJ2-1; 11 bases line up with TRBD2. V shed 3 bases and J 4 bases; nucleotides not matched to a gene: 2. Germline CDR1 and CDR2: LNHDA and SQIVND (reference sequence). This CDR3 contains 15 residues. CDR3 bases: TGTGCCAGTAGTATGGGACTAGCGGAATACAATGAGCAGTTCTTC. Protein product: CASSMGLAEYNEQFF. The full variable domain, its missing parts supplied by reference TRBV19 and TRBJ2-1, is DGGITQSPKYLFRKEGQNVTLSCEQNLNHDAMYWYRQDPGQGLRLIYYSQIVNDFQKGDIAEGYSVSREKKESFPLTVTSAQKNPTAFYLCASSMGLAEYNEQFFGPGTRLTVL.

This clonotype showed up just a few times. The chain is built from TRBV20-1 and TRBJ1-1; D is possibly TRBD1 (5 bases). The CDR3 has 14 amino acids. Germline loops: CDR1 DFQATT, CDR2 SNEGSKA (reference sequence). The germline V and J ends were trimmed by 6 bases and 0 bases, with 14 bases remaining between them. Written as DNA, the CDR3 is TGCAGTGCGCGGGACTCTGATATGAACACTGAAGCTTTCTTT. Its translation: CSARDSDMNTEAFF.

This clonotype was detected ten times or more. This CDR3 reads CSARDGGTNSNQPQHF. The DNA of the CDR3 is TGCAGTGCTAGAGATGGGGGGACTAATAGCAATCAGCCCCAGCATTTT. J is TRBJ1-5 and V is TRBV20-1, with a weak D call TRBD1 (5 bases). The CDR3 totals 16 residues. V was pared by 0 bases and J by 0 bases, with 12 bases between. The V gene's germline CDR1 is DFQATT and CDR2 SNEGSKA (reference sequence).

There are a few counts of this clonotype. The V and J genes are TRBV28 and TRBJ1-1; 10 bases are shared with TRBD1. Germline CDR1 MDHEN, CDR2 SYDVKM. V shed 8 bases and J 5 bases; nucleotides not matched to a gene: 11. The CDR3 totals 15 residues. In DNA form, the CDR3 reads TGTGCCAGCGGGCGACAGGGGGCGCTTTTTACTGAAGCTTTCTTT. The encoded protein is CASGRQGALFTEAFF.

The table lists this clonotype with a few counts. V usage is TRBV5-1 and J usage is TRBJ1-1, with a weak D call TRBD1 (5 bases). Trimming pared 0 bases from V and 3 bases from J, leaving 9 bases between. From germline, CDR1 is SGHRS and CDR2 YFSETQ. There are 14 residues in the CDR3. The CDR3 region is CASSLVGGDTEAFF. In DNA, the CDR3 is TGCGCCAGCAGCTTGGTGGGGGGGGACACTGAAGCTTTCTTT.

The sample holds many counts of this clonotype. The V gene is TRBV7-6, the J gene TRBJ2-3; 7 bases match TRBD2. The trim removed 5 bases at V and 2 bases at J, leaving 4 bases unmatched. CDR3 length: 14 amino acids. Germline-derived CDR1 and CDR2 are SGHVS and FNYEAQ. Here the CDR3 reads CASSQGLLTDTQYF. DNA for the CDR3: TGTGCCAGCAGCCAGGGACTACTCACAGATACGCAGTATTTT.

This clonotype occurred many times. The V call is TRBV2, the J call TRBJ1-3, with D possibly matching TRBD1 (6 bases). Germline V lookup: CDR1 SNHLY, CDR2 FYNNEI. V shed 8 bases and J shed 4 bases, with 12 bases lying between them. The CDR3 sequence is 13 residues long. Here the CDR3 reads CASGSGAGNTIYF. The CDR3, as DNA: TGTGCCAGCGGGTCGGGGGCCGGAAACACCATATATTTT.